The rows below give T cell receptor beta chains drawn from one sample of a study of blood T cell repertoires in COVID-19. TCRdb's table, derived via immunoSEQ multiplex PCR, lists solely in-frame clones and lacks some. Here the sample spans hundreds of thousands of clones, 88% being singletons. Sequenced material: peripheral blood. The receptors stem from a woman aged 30 to 39 with acute or convalescent COVID-19. Each CDR3 is given with its conserved first and last residue.

>TRBV29-1
CSVVRKEGRTDTQYF
>TRBV5-1
CASSDTQGARAEAFF
>TRBV4-2
CASSQDRDEQYF
>TRBV5-4
CASSSETTSTLEQYF
>TRBV27
CASSLVMVRETEQFF
>TRBV9
CASSVEGQTSPLHF
>TRBV29-1
CSVASPNYGYTF
>TRBV29-1
CSVESAFEQFF
>TRBV7-8
CASSSTGRYSNQPQHF
>TRBV6-5
CASRSGAGNQPQHF
>TRBV12-3/TRBV12-4
CASSLDRSYEQYF
>TRBV12-3/TRBV12-4
CASKGLEQFF
>TRBV5-1
CASSLRTSSGEQYF
>TRBV5-4
CASRDWGGNQPQHF
>TRBV27
CASSLDRGATDTQYF
>TRBV25-1
CASSETGVVYEQYF
>TRBV9
CASSVVGQGDEQYF
>TRBV2
CASSGGGVGTGELFF
>TRBV19
CATNRGAYTDTQYF
>TRBV19
CASSTSVFYHEQFF
>TRBV5-1
CASSGGLPRYEQYF
>TRBV19
CASSIEGFGYYGYTF
>TRBV6-6
CASSYEDTNTEAFF
>TRBV10-2
CASSARTGALGGYTF
>TRBV5-4
CASRPGLAYLNEQYF
>TRBV10-1
CASSEAAGAYNEQFF
>TRBV5-6
CASSFITGGDTQYF
>TRBV5-1
CASSLVPTGNTGELFF
>TRBV24-1
CATSGTGGDEQFF
>TRBV19
CASSAALAGAGELFF
>TRBV6-5
CASSYTIAGGYDEQFF
>TRBV14
CASSGGGQGETQYF
>TRBV29-1
CSVVGGNYGYTF
>TRBV4-3
CASSQDLFSGRKSHHEQFF
>TRBV6-4
CASSDSWTSGSDTQYF
>TRBV19
CASNRAATDTQYF
>TRBV2
CASKGGTGGDNSPLHF
>TRBV18
CASSERQGMGYNEQFF
>TRBV5-4
CASSRGTSGYEQYF
>TRBV27
CASRGLAGVSEQYF
>TRBV7-9
CASSHTRDRGTEAFF
>TRBV27
CASSPQGRYGYTF
>TRBV19
CASSIGVVGGYTF
>TRBV6-1
CASSDRPVYSNQPQHF
>TRBV2
CASSVGENTEAFF
>TRBV27
CASSLSTGGTGELFF
>TRBV7-6
CASSPTSGMTDTQYF